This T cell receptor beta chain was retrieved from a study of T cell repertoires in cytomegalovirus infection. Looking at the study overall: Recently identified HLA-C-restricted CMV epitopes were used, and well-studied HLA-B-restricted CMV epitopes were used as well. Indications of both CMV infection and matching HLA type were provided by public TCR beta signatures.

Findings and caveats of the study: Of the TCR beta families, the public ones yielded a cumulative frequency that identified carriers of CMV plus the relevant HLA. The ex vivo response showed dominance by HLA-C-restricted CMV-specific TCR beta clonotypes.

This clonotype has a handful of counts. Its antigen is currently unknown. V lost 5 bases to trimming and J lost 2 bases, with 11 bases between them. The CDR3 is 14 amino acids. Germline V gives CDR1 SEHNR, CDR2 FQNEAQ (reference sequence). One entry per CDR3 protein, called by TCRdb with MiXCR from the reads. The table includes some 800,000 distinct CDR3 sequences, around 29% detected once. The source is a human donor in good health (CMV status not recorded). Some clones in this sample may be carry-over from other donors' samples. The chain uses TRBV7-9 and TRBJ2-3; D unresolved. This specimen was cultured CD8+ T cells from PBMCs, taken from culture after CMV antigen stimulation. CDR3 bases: TGTGCCAGCAGCCCCGCTAGGTCCACAGATACGCAGTATTTT. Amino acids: CASSPARSTDTQYF.